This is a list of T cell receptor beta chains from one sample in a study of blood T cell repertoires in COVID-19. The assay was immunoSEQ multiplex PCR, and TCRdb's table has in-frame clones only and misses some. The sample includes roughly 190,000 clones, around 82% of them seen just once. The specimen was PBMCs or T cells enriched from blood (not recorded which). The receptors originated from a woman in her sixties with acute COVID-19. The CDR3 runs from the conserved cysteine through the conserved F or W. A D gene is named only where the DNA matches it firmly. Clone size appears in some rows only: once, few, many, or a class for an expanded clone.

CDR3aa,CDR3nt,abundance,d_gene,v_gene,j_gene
CARTGTGGEKLFF,TGTGCCCGAACCGGGACAGGGGGAGAAAAACTGTTTTTT,NA,TRBD1,TRBV30,TRBJ1-4
CASSGDSREKLFF,TGTGCCAGCAGCGGCGACAGCCGGGAAAAACTGTTTTTT,NA,NA,TRBV9,TRBJ1-4
CAISVGGGSNQPQHF,TGTGCCATCAGTGTAGGGGGTGGTAGCAATCAGCCCCAGCATTTT,once,NA,TRBV10-3,TRBJ1-5
CASSAGHLMNTEAFF,TGTGCCAGCAGCGCCGGACACTTAATGAACACTGAAGCTTTCTTT,many,NA,TRBV5-4,TRBJ1-1
CASRPPGQLTGELFF,TGTGCCAGCAGACCCCCGGGACAACTAACCGGGGAGCTGTTTTTT,NA,NA,TRBV7-2,TRBJ2-2
CASSLDRANSPLHF,TGTGCCAGCAGTTTGGACAGGGCTAATTCACCCCTCCACTTT,NA,TRBD1,TRBV28,TRBJ1-6
CASSPYPTGEYGDEQFF,TGTGCCAGCAGCCCATACCCTACAGGGGAGTATGGGGATGAGCAGTTCTTC,NA,TRBD1,TRBV3-1/TRBV3-2,TRBJ2-1
CASSQPPSDEQYF,TGTGCCAGCAGCCAGCCACCTAGCGACGAGCAGTACTTC,few,NA,TRBV4-2,TRBJ2-7
CSASASGQGVGTIYF,TGCAGTGCTAGTGCTTCGGGACAGGGGGTAGGCACCATATATTTT,NA,TRBD1,TRBV20-1,TRBJ1-3
CASSQEFTGSDTQYF,TGCGCCAGCAGCCAAGAATTTACGGGTTCAGATACGCAGTATTTT,NA,NA,TRBV4-3,TRBJ2-3
CAIKRRAGDTEAFF,TGTGCCATCAAACGACGGGCAGGGGACACTGAAGCTTTCTTT,NA,NA,TRBV10-3,TRBJ1-1
CASSQVTGAYGYTF,TGCGCCAGCAGCCAGGTAACAGGGGCCTATGGCTACACCTTC,NA,TRBD1,TRBV4-3,TRBJ1-2
CASSPRDRETQYF,TGTGCCAGCAGCCCACGGGATCGGGAGACCCAGTACTTC,NA,NA,TRBV11-3,TRBJ2-5
CASIRRGYNEQFF,TGTGCCAGCATCCGCCGGGGGTACAATGAGCAGTTCTTC,NA,NA,TRBV6-5,TRBJ2-1
CASSQEESAGGVETQYF,TGTGCCAGCAGCCAAGAAGAGTCGGCGGGAGGGGTGGAGACCCAGTACTTC,NA,TRBD2,TRBV14,TRBJ2-5
CASSTLTSEITDTQYF,TGTGCCAGCTCGACCTTGACTAGCGAGATCACAGATACGCAGTATTTT,NA,TRBD2,TRBV10-3,TRBJ2-3
CASSDRNNSPLHF,TGTGCCAGCAGTGACAGGAATAATTCACCCCTCCACTTT,NA,NA,TRBV2,TRBJ1-6
CASSGQGSGNTIYF,TGTGCCAGCAGTGGACAGGGATCTGGAAACACCATATATTTT,few,TRBD1,TRBV6-2/TRBV6-3,TRBJ1-3
CASSRTVNTEAFF,TGTGCCAGCAGTCGGACAGTAAACACTGAAGCTTTCTTT,NA,NA,TRBV6-5,TRBJ1-1
CATSRTYNYNEQFF,TGTGCCACCTCGAGGACTTACAACTACAATGAGCAGTTCTTC,NA,NA,TRBV24-1,TRBJ2-1
CASRKVSSGRPSGANVLTF,TGCGCCAGCAGAAAAGTATCGTCCGGGAGACCCTCTGGGGCCAACGTCCTGACTTTC,NA,NA,TRBV5-1,TRBJ2-6
CASSEPGQGQPQHF,TGTGCCAGCAGTGAACCGGGACAGGGGCAGCCCCAGCATTTT,once,TRBD1,TRBV6-1,TRBJ1-5
CASSFLGQVNTEAFF,TGTGCCAGCAGTTTTCTCGGACAGGTGAACACTGAAGCTTTCTTT,NA,TRBD1,TRBV27,TRBJ1-1
CAITEGLAGVYRSYNEQFF,TGTGCCATCACCGAGGGGTTAGCGGGAGTGTATCGCTCCTACAATGAGCAGTTCTTC,NA,TRBD2,TRBV10-3,TRBJ2-1
CASSLSMEVGYTF,TGTGCCAGCAGCTTGTCCATGGAGGTGGGCTACACCTTC,NA,NA,TRBV5-8,TRBJ1-2
CASSLEAQTATYNEQFF,TGCGCCAGCAGCTTGGAAGCGCAGACTGCGACCTACAATGAGCAGTTCTTC,once,NA,TRBV5-1,TRBJ2-1
CASSINRVQPQHF,TGTGCCAGCAGCATAAACAGGGTTCAGCCCCAGCATTTT,NA,NA,TRBV7-8,TRBJ1-5
CASSWASGGALYNEQFF,TGTGCCAGCAGTTGGGCCAGCGGGGGGGCCCTCTACAATGAGCAGTTCTTC,NA,TRBD2,TRBV28,TRBJ2-1
CASSDTASFRGYTF,TGCGCCAGCAGTGATACAGCCAGTTTCCGTGGCTACACCTTC,few,NA,TRBV10-1,TRBJ1-2
CASSPIVGSNQPQHF,TGTGCCAGCAGCCCGATAGTTGGTAGCAATCAGCCCCAGCATTTT,NA,NA,TRBV27,TRBJ1-5
CATSKMTGSTYNSPLHF,TGTGCCACCAGCAAGATGACAGGGTCCACCTATAATTCACCCCTCCACTTT,many,TRBD1,TRBV15,TRBJ1-6
CASSLDRVNQPQHF,TGTGCCAGCAGTTTGGACAGGGTCAATCAGCCCCAGCATTTT,NA,TRBD1,TRBV28,TRBJ1-5
CASSLWQDNSPLHF,TGCGCCAGCAGCTTATGGCAAGATAATTCACCCCTCCACTTT,once,NA,TRBV5-1,TRBJ1-6
CASTKGRPNEKLFF,TGTGCCAGCACCAAGGGGAGGCCTAATGAAAAACTGTTTTTT,NA,NA,TRBV3-1/TRBV3-2,TRBJ1-4
CASSRASGGYEQFF,TGTGCCAGCAGCCGGGCTAGCGGGGGCTATGAGCAGTTCTTC,NA,TRBD2,TRBV3-1/TRBV3-2,TRBJ2-1
CASRRQGSGDTQYF,TGTGCCAGCAGGCGACAGGGGAGCGGAGATACGCAGTATTTT,NA,TRBD1,TRBV5-5,TRBJ2-3
CATSGRKGAGEETQYF,TGTGCCACCAGCGGCAGGAAGGGAGCGGGAGAAGAGACCCAGTACTTC,NA,TRBD2,TRBV15,TRBJ2-5
CSASFLATDTQYF,TGCAGTGCTAGTTTCCTAGCGACCGATACGCAGTATTTT,NA,NA,TRBV20-1,TRBJ2-3
CASSWRAGEEKLFF,TGTGCCAGCAGTTGGAGGGCTGGAGAAGAAAAACTGTTTTTT,NA,NA,TRBV27,TRBJ1-4